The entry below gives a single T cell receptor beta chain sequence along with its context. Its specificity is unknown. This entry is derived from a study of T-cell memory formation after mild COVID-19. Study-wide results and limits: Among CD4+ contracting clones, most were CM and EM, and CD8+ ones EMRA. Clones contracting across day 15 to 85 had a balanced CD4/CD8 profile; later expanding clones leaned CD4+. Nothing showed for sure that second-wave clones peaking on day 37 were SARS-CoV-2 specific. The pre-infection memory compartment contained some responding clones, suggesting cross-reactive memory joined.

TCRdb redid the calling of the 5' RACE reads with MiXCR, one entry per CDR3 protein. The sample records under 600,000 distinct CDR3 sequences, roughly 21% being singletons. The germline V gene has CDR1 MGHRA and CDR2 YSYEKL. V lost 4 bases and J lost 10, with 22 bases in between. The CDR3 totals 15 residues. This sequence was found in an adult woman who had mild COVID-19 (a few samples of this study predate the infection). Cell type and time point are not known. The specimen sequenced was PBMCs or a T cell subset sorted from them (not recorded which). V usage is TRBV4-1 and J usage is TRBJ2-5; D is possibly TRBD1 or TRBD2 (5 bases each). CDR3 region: CASSRGAARGEVQYF. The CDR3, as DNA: TGCGCCAGCAGCCGTGGAGCTGCTCGGGGCGAGGTCCAGTACTTC.